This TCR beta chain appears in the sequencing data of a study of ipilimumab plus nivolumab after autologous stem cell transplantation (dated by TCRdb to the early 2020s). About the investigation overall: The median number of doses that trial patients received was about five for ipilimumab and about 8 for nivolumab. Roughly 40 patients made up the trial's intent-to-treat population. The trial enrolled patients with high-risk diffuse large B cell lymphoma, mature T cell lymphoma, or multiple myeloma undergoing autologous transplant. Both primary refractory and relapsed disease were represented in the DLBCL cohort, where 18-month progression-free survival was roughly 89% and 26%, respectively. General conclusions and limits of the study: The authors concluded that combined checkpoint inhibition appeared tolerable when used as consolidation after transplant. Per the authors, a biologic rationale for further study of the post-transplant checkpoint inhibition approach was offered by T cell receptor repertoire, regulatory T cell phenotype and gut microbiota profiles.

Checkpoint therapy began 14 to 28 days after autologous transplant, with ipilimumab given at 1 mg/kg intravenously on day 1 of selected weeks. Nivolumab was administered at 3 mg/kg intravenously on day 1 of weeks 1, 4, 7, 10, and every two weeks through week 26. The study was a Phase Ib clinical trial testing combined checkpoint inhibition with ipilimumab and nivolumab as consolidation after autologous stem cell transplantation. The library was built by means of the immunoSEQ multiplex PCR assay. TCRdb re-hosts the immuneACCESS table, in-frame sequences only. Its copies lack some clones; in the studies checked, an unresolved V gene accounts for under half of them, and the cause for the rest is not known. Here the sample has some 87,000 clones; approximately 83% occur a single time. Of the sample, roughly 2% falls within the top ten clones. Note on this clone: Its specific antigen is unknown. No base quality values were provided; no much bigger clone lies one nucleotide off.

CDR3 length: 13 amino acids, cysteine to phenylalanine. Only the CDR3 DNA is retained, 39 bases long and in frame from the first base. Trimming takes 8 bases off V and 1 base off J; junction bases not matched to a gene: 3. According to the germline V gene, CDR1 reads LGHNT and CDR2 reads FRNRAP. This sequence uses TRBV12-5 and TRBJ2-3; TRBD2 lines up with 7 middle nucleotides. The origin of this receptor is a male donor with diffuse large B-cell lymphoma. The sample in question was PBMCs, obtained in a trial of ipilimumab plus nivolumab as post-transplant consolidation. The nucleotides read TGTGCTAGTCTCCTAGCGGGCACAGATACGCAGTATTTT. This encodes CASLLAGTDTQYF.